Shown below are 5 T cell receptor beta chains from a single sample sequenced in a study of shared clonotypes between healthy human individuals. Method: immunoSEQ multiplex PCR; TCRdb's copy keeps in-frame clones and lacks some. The sample lists 520,000 or so clones; 79% were seen once. The sequencing sample was made of PBMCs. These receptor sequences come from a woman between 40 and 50 years old in good health. Some clones in this sample may be carry-over from other donors' samples.

This chain connects TRBV30 to TRBJ2-2; TRBD1 matches 8 bases. This CDR3 is 14 amino acids long. V shed 1 base, J shed 4 bases, and the junction held 2 bases outside the gene matches. Germline lookup yields CDR1 GTSNPN and CDR2 SVGIG (reference sequence). CDR3 region: CAWSAGQGTGELFF. Here the CDR3 DNA reads TGTGCCTGGAGTGCCGGACAGGGCACCGGGGAGCTGTTTTTT.

In nucleotides, the CDR3 is TGTGCCAGCAGTTTATCTCGGGACATGGTTCGGGGCTACACCTTC. Translation: CASSLSRDMVRGYTF. The chain couples TRBV28 to TRBJ1-2; tentatively, D is TRBD1 (6 bases). Germline lookup yields CDR1 MDHEN and CDR2 SYDVKM. The CDR3 covers 15 residues. The V end was cut by 1 base, the J end by 8 bases, with 17 bases between.

The rearrangement joins TRBV11-2 to TRBJ1-1; 8 bases fit TRBD1. CDR3 size: 18 residues. The V gene's germline CDR1 is SGHAT and CDR2 FQNNGV. Trimming took 2 bases from V and 8 from J; bases not matched to a gene: 19. The CDR3 DNA follows: TGTGCCAGCAGCTTAAGACGGGGTTGGGGGACAGGCCAGTTAGAAGCTTTCTTT. It is translated as CASSLRRGWGTGQLEAFF. The full variable domain, rest sourced from reference TRBV11-2 and TRBJ1-1, is EAGVAQSPRYKIIEKRQSVAFWCNPISGHATLYWYQQILGQGPKLLIQFQNNGVVDDSQLPKDRFSAERLKGVDSTLKIQPAKLEDSAVYLCASSLRRGWGTGQLEAFFGQGTRLTVV.

The chain recombines TRBV18 with TRBJ2-3; TRBD2 matches at 7 bases. Per germline, CDR1 KGHSH and CDR2 LQKENI. The junction had 8 bases not matched to a gene; V was cut back by 0 bases and J by 5 bases. The CDR3 has 16 amino acids. The CDR3 nucleotides are TGTGCCAGCTCACCACCGACGGCGGGAGCGGGAGATACGCAGTATTTT. This encodes CASSPPTAGAGDTQYF.

The rearrangement uses TRBV28 and TRBJ2-1; 14 positions agree with TRBD2. CDR1 is MDHEN, CDR2 SYDVKM, per germline. The CDR3 length is 20 residues. Trimming at V came to 6 bases and at J to 6 bases, leaving 19 bases not matched to a gene. The CDR3: CASRRTILRLAGGPGNEQFF. The CDR3 DNA reads TGTGCCAGCAGGAGAACGATCCTGAGACTAGCGGGAGGGCCGGGCAATGAGCAGTTCTTC.